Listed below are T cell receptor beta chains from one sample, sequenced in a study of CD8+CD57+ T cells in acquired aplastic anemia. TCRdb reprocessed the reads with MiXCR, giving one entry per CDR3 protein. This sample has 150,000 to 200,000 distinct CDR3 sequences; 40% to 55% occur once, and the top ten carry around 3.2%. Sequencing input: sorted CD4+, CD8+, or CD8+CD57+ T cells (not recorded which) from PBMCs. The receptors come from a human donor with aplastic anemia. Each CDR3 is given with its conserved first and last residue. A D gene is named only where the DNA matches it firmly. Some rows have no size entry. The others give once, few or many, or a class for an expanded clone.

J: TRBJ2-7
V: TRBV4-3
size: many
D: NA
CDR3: CASSQDGPGKTYEQYF
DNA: TGCGCCAGCAGCCAAGACGGTCCTGGGAAAACCTACGAGCAGTACTTC

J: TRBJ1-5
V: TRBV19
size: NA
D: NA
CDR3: CASNPQGQPQHF
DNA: TGTGCCAGTAACCCTCAGGGTCAGCCCCAGCATTTT

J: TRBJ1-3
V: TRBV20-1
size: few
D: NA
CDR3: CSARDSWERRGGSTIYF
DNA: TGCAGTGCTAGAGATAGTTGGGAGCGCAGGGGAGGAAGCACCATATATTTT

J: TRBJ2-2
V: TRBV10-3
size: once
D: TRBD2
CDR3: CAIRREGTGELFF
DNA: TGTGCCATCAGGCGGGAGGGGACCGGGGAGCTGTTTTTT

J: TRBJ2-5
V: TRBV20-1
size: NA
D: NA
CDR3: CSARDPTPNGQPLHQYF
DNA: TGCAGTGCTAGAGATCCAACCCCAAATGGACAGCCCCTGCACCAGTACTTC

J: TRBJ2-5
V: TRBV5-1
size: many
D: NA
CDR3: CASSLVLTQETQYF
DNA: TGCGCCAGCAGCTTGGTCCTTACCCAAGAGACCCAGTACTTC

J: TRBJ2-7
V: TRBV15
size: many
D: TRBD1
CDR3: CATSRGTGGSYEQYF
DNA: TGTGCCACCAGCAGAGGGACAGGGGGCTCCTACGAGCAGTACTTC

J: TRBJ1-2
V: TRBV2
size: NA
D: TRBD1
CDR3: CASTGQGANGYTF
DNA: TGTGCCAGCACGGGTCAGGGGGCCAATGGCTACACCTTC

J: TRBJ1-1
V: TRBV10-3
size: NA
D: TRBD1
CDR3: CAIREGQGRTEAFF
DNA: TGTGCCATCAGGGAGGGACAGGGGCGAACTGAAGCTTTCTTT

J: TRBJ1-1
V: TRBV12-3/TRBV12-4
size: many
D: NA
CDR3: CASSLQAEAFF
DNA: TGTGCCAGCAGTTTACAGGCTGAAGCTTTCTTT

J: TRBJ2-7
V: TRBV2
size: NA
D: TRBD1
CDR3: CASRDRDTYEQYF
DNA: TGTGCCAGCCGGGACAGGGATACCTACGAGCAGTACTTC

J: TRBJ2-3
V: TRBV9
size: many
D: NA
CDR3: CASSVASTDTQYF
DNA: TGTGCCAGCAGCGTAGCCTCTACAGATACGCAGTATTTT

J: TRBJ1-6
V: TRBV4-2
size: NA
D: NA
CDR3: CASSLGFDNSPLHF
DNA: TGTGCCAGCAGCTTGGGGTTCGATAATTCACCCCTCCACTTT

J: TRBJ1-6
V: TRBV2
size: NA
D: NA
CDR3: CASRLGWDSPLHF
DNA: TGTGCCAGCCGATTGGGGTGGGATTCACCCCTCCACTTT

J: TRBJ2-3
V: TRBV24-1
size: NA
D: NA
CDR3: CATSTGTDTQYF
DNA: TGTGCCACCAGTACGGGAACAGATACGCAGTATTTT

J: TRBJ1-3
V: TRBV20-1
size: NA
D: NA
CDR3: CSARETGNTIYF
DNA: TGCAGTGCTAGAGAGACTGGAAACACCATATATTTT

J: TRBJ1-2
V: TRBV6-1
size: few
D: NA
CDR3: CASSDSGLEAYGYTF
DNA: TGTGCCAGCAGTGATTCAGGGTTGGAGGCCTATGGCTACACCTTC

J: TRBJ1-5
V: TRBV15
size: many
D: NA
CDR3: CATSRDGQSNQPQHF
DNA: TGTGCCACCAGCAGAGACGGACAAAGCAATCAGCCCCAGCATTTT

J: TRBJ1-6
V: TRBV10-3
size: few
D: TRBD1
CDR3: CATLQGADSPLHF
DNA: TGTGCCACCTTACAGGGGGCAGATTCACCCCTCCACTTT

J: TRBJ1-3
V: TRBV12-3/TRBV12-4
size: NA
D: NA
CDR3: CASNIQGGNTIYF
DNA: TGTGCCAGCAATATCCAGGGAGGAAACACCATATATTTT

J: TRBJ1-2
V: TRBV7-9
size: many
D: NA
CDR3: CASSQTVPLDYGYTF
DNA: TGTGCCAGCAGCCAGACAGTCCCTTTGGACTATGGCTACACCTTC

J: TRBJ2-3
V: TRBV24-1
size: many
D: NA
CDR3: CATAPTGRSPDTQYF
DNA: TGTGCCACCGCCCCGACCGGACGATCCCCAGATACGCAGTATTTT

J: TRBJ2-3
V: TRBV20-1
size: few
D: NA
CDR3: CSARGGTDTQYF
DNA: TGCAGTGCTAGGGGGGGCACAGATACGCAGTATTTT

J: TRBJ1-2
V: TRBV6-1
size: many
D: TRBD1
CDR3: CASRVTGGNYGYTF
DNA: TGTGCCAGCAGGGTCACAGGGGGGAACTATGGCTACACCTTC

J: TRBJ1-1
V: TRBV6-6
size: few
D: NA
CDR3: CASSEGAHTEAFF
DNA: TGTGCCAGCAGTGAAGGGGCCCACACTGAAGCTTTCTTT

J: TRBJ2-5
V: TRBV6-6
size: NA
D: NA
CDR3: CASTRETQYF
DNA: TGTGCCAGCACCAGGGAGACCCAGTACTTC

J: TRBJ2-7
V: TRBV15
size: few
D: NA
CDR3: CATSSQHRVRQYF
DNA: TGTGCCACCAGCAGCCAACACAGGGTCAGGCAGTACTTC

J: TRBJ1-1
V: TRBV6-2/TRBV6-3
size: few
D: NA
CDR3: CASSYSAGSMTEAFF
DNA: TGTGCCAGCAGTTACTCGGCAGGGAGCATGACTGAAGCTTTCTTT

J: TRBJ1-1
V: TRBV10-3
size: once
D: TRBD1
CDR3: CATRDRDSTEAFF
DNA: TGTGCCACCAGGGACAGGGATAGCACTGAAGCTTTCTTT

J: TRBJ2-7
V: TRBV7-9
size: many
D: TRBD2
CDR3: CASSFLLAGAADEQYF
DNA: TGTGCCAGCAGCTTCCTACTAGCGGGGGCTGCTGACGAGCAGTACTTC

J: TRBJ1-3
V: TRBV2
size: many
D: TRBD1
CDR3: CARRQGNTIYF
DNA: TGTGCCAGAAGACAGGGGAACACCATATATTTT

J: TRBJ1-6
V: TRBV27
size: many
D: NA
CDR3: CASSPDSGLSPLHF
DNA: TGTGCCAGCAGTCCGGACAGCGGGCTATCACCCCTCCACTTT

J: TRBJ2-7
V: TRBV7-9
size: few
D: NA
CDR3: CASSLEGRSYEQYF
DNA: TGTGCCAGCAGCTTAGAAGGCAGATCCTACGAGCAGTACTTC

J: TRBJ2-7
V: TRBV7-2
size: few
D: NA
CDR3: CASSLAGAEQYF
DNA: TGTGCCAGCAGCTTAGCAGGGGCCGAGCAGTACTTC

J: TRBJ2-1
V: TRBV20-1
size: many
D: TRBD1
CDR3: CSALDRTGVNEQFF
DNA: TGCAGTGCCCTGGACCGAACAGGGGTGAATGAGCAGTTCTTC

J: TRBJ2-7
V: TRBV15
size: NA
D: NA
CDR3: CATSRDRSSSYEQYF
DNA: TGTGCCACCAGCAGAGATCGGTCGAGCTCCTACGAGCAGTACTTC

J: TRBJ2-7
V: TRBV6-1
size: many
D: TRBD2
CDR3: CASSRSTSGGPGEQYF
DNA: TGTGCCAGCAGCCGATCGACTAGCGGGGGGCCGGGGGAGCAGTACTTC

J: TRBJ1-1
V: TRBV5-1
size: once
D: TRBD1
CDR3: CASSPRTGVSTEAFF
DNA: TGCGCCAGCAGCCCTAGGACAGGAGTGAGCACTGAAGCTTTCTTT

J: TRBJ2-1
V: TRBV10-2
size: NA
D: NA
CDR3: CASRMGNSYNEQFF
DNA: TGCGCCAGCCGTATGGGTAACTCCTACAATGAGCAGTTCTTC

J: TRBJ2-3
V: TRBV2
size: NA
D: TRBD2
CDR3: CASTSLGGGTDTQYF
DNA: TGTGCCAGCACCTCCCTCGGGGGGGGCACAGATACGCAGTATTTT

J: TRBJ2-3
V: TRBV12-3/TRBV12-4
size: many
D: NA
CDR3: CASSLGGDTQYF
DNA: TGTGCCAGCAGTTTAGGGGGAGATACGCAGTATTTT

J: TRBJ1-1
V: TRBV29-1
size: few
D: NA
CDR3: CSAIRRNTEAFF
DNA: TGCAGCGCTATCCGCAGGAACACTGAAGCTTTCTTT

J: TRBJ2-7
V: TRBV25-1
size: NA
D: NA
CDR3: CASSDGSYEQYF
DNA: TGTGCCAGCAGTGACGGCTCCTACGAGCAGTACTTC

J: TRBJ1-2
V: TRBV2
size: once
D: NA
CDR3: CASSLGQREYGYTF
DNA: TGTGCCAGCAGCCTGGGGCAGCGAGAATATGGCTACACCTTC

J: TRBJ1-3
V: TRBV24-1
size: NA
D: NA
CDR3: CATSDSGGRGNTIYF
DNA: TGTGCCACCAGTGATTCAGGAGGCCGGGGAAACACCATATATTTT

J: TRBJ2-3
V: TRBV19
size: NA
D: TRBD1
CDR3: CASSAQGSDTQYF
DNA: TGTGCCAGTAGTGCACAGGGGTCAGATACGCAGTATTTT

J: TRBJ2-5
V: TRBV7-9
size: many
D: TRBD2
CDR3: CASSWGGGQETQYF
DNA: TGTGCCAGCAGCTGGGGGGGAGGGCAAGAGACCCAGTACTTC

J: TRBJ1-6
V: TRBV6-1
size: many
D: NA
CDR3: CASSVVNLGDSPLHF
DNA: TGTGCCAGCAGTGTTGTAAATCTCGGGGATTCACCCCTCCACTTT

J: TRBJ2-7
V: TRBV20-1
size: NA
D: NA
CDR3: CSAGGQSSYEQYF
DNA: TGCAGTGCTGGTGGACAGAGCTCCTACGAGCAGTACTTC

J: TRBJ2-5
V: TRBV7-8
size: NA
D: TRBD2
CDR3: CASSSGLAGGAEETQYF
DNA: TGTGCCAGCAGCTCAGGACTAGCGGGGGGGGCCGAAGAGACCCAGTACTTC

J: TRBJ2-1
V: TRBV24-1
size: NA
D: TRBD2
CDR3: CATSVTGLASKKDEQFF
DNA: TGTGCCACCAGTGTGACGGGACTAGCCAGTAAGAAGGATGAGCAGTTCTTC

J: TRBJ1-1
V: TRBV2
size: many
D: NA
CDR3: CASRVSTANTEAFF
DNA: TGTGCCAGCAGAGTAAGTACAGCGAACACTGAAGCTTTCTTT